The 22 T cell receptor gamma chains in this list originate from one sample, sequenced in a study of γδ T cells in repeated Plasmodium falciparum infection (dated by TCRdb to the early 2020s). For bulk TCR repertoire analysis, Vgamma9/Vdelta2+ and Vdelta2-negative gammadelta T cell populations were isolated by flow sorting from peripheral blood mononuclear cells. Receptor amplification or capture employed multiplex PCR. Sequenced on an Illumina MiSeq. With CATT, TCRdb called clones again from the public reads; duplicate DNA rows were later joined. The sample records around 25,000 gamma-chain clones, around 3% of which are singletons. The ten largest clonotypes hold approximately 33% of the sample. The sample taken for sequencing was gamma-delta T cells from blood. The receptors shown here come from a pool of human donors (malaria-infected and uninfected, not separated).

This clone was observed many times. TCRdb assigns this DNA the protein of a much larger clone, which departs from its translation at residue 4; this likely reflects a read error, and the protein shown comes from translating the DNA. In the same sample, other DNA sequences code for this CDR3. The chain combines TRGV9 with TRGJP. The J gene is absent in TCRdb and was assigned here via DNA matching to germline. Germline lookup yields CDR1 GITISATS and CDR2 ISYDGTV (reference sequence). CDR3 length: 18 amino acids. In DNA, the CDR3 is TGTGCCTTGCGGGAGCCCAGGGACCCGGAGTTGGGCAAAAAAATCAAGGTATTT. It translates to CALREPRDPELGKKIKVF.

In the case of this clone: The TCRdb protein, from a much larger clone, departs from this DNA's translation at residue 7, likely by read error; the protein shown derives from the DNA. The J gene is TRGJ1 or TRGJ2, the V gene TRGV9. Germline lookup yields CDR1 GITISATS and CDR2 ISYDGTV (reference sequence). Trimming cost V 2 bases and J 4 bases; bases outside gene matches: 8. The CDR3 loop spans 14 amino acids. The CDR3 sequence is CALWEAAGYYKKLF. The CDR3 nucleotides read TGTGCCTTGTGGGAGGCTGCGGGGTATTATAAGAAACTCTTT.

This clone has a count of ten or more. TCRdb assigns this DNA the protein of a much larger clone, which departs from its translation at residue 9; this likely reflects a read error, and the protein shown comes from translating the DNA. The V gene is TRGV5, the J gene TRGJ1 or TRGJ2. The CDR3 is made up of 15 amino acids. J lost 3 bases, V lost 0 bases, and 8 bases had no gene match. CDR1 and CDR2 from the germline V gene are VINAFY and YDVSNSKD. CDR3 sequence reads: CATWDRPVGYYKKLF. CDR3 DNA sequence: TGTGCCACCTGGGACAGGCCGGTTGGTTATTATAAGAAACTCTTT.

This clone was counted ten times or more. This DNA's translation differs at residue 7 from TCRdb's protein, which comes from a much larger clone; a read error is likely, and the protein shown is translated from the DNA. The V gene is TRGV9, but the J gene lacks a call. Germline V gives CDR1 GITISATS, CDR2 ISYDGTV (reference sequence). This CDR3 region has 9 residues. The DNA of the CDR3 is TGTGCCTTGTGTGGTAAGGAACTCTTT. It translates to CALCGKELF.

This clone has at least ten counts. The V call is TRGV2, the J call TRGJ1 or TRGJ2. CDR3 length: 11 amino acids. The V and J ends lost 9 bases and 5 bases, in that order; junction bases with no gene match: 7. Germline V gives CDR1 EGSNGY, CDR2 YDSYNSKV. CDR3 amino acids: CATGWNYKKLF. CDR3 coding DNA: TGTGCCACCGGGTGGAATTATAAGAAACTCTTT.

The table lists this clone with many counts. The chain couples TRGV2 to TRGJ1 or TRGJ2. Unmatched junction bases numbered 6, after V lost 1 base and J lost 3 bases. The CDR3 totals 14 residues. Germline V gene data show CDR1 as EGSNGY and CDR2 as YDSYNSKV. In nucleotides, the CDR3 is TGTGCCACCTGGGACGGCTCCTCTTATTATAAGAAACTCTTT. It encodes CATWDGSSYYKKLF.

This clone was recorded at least ten times. This DNA's translation and the protein TCRdb lists, from a much larger clone, do not match at residue 12, likely due to a read error; the protein shown is translated from the DNA. No J gene was named, though the V gene is TRGV3. The germline V gene encodes CDR1 VTNTFY and CDR2 YDVSTARD (reference sequence). This CDR3 has 14 residues. CDR3 DNA: TGTGCCACCTGGGACAGGCCAGAATATTATAAGGAACTCTTT. As protein: CATWDRPEYYKELF.

This clone was observed at least ten times. For this DNA, TCRdb reports the protein of a much larger clone, which diverges at residue 6, most likely from a read error; the protein presented here is translated directly from the DNA. Here the CDR3 reads CALWESTTPWNYYKKLF. The DNA for the CDR3 is TGTGCCTTGTGGGAGTCAACAACCCCCTGGAATTATTATAAGAAACTCTTT. This chain joins TRGV9 and TRGJ1 or TRGJ2. CDR1 and CDR2 from the germline V gene are GITISATS and ISYDGTV (reference sequence). The ends lost 3 bases at V and 0 bases at J; junction bases unmatched: 14. The CDR3 contains 17 residues.

This clone was recorded at least ten times. TCRdb's listed protein matches a much larger clone and diverges from this DNA's translation at residue 9, likely through a read error; the protein shown comes from the DNA. The J gene is TRGJ1 or TRGJ2, the V gene TRGV8. The CDR3 spans 13 residues. Losses at the gene ends were 3 bases for V and 9 bases for J; bases not matched to a gene: 11. Looked up from germline, CDR1 is VENAVY and CDR2 is YDSYNSRV. The CDR3 region is CATWDFLSCKKLF. In DNA form, the CDR3 reads TGTGCCACCTGGGATTTCCTTTCTTGTAAGAAACTCTTT.

As concerns this clone: At one boundary the junction diverges from the germline segment, which might be a read error. The chain couples TRGV9 to TRGJP. TCRdb gives no J gene; it was assigned here by matching the DNA to germline. The CDR3 contains 16 residues. CDR1 is GITISATS, CDR2 ISYDGTV, per germline (reference sequence). CDR3 nucleotides: TGTGCCTTGTGGGAGGGCAGGAAGTTGGGCAAAAAAGTCAAGGTATTT. Translating it yields CALWEGRKLGKKVKVF.

There are many counts of this clone. The chain recombines TRGV2 with TRGJP2. Trimming cost V 1 base and J 0 bases; bases outside gene matches: 5. Germline CDR1 EGSNGY, CDR2 YDSYNSKV. The CDR3 is 16 amino acids. The CDR3: CATWDGRYSSDWIKTF. DNA of the CDR3: TGTGCCACCTGGGACGGACGTTATAGTAGTGATTGGATCAAGACGTTT.

This clone was detected ten times or more. A far more abundant clone sits one base away, making this likely a read error. This sample includes further DNA sequences coding for the same CDR3. The chain couples TRGV4 to TRGJ1 or TRGJ2. Germline CDR1 EGSTGY, CDR2 YDSYTSSV. The CDR3 runs 13 residues. The CDR3 region has the DNA TGTGCCACCTGGGATAACCCTATCTATAAGAAACTTTTT. Its protein is CATWDNPIYKKLF.

This clone appeared a few times. The chain couples TRGV3 to TRGJ1 or TRGJ2. TCRdb lists no J gene, so it was determined here by aligning the DNA to germline. The V gene's germline CDR1 is VTNTFY and CDR2 YDVSTARD (reference sequence). Trimming cost V 2 bases and J 2 bases; bases outside gene matches: 6. This CDR3 has 14 amino acids. The CDR3 coding sequence is TGTGCCACCTGGGACACCGTCGATTATTATAAGAAACTCTTT. Translation: CATWDTVDYYKKLF.

The sample holds a few counts of this clone. This probably arose from a read error, given a far larger clone one base away. Other DNA sequences in this sample translate to the same CDR3. The J gene was not called, though the V gene is TRGV9. The CDR3 loop spans 17 amino acids. The germline gives CDR1 GITISATS, CDR2 ISYDGTV (reference sequence). CDR3 in amino acids: CALWETTPELGKKIKVF. CDR3 sequence (DNA): TGTGCCTTGTGGGAGACCACCCCAGAGTTGGGCAAAAAAATCAAGGTGTTT.

About this clone: TCRdb assigns this DNA the protein of a much larger clone, which departs from its translation at residue 7; this likely reflects a read error, and the protein shown comes from translating the DNA. This chain uses TRGV9 with TRGJP2. TCRdb lists no J gene, so it was determined here by aligning the DNA to germline. This CDR3 has 18 amino acids. Trimming removed 3 bases from V and 6 bases from J; junction bases left unmatched: 19. The germline V gene encodes CDR1 GITISATS and CDR2 ISYDGTV (reference sequence). CDR3 bases: TGTGCCTTGTGGGAGCCGACCGAAAATCTCGGTGGTGATTGGATCAAGACGTTT. Protein sequence: CALWEPTENLGGDWIKTF.

This clone was observed many times. The chain carries TRGV5 and TRGJ1 or TRGJ2. The germline V gene encodes CDR1 VINAFY and CDR2 YDVSNSKD. The trim removed 4 bases at V and 2 bases at J, leaving 23 bases unmatched. CDR3 length: 19 residues. The CDR3 nucleotides are TGTGCCACCTGGGAACAGCGGGACCATAAACGGGGCCATTATTATAAGAAACTCTTT. Translated, it gives CATWEQRDHKRGHYYKKLF.

This clone was counted ten times or more. TCRdb shows a much larger clone's protein in place of this DNA's translation, and the two differ at residue 6, likely through a read error; the protein shown is translated from the DNA. The J gene is TRGJP, the V gene TRGV9. The J gene was not available in TCRdb and was assigned here by matching the DNA to germline segments. Germline CDR1 and CDR2: GITISATS and ISYDGTV (reference sequence). The V gene end was trimmed by 2 bases and the J gene end by 6 bases; junction bases not matched to a gene: 7. The CDR3 is 17 residues long. The CDR3 region is CALWEAHPELGKKIKVF. The CDR3 nucleotides read TGTGCCTTGTGGGAGGCGCACCCAGAGTTGGGCAAAAAAATCAAGGTATTT.

This clone appeared many times. The protein in TCRdb stems from a much larger clone and differs at residue 3 from this DNA's translation, likely a read error; here the protein is translated from the DNA. This chain links TRGV9 with TRGJ1 or TRGJ2. The J gene is absent in TCRdb and was assigned here via DNA matching to germline. This CDR3 has 13 residues. Germline loops: CDR1 GITISATS, CDR2 ISYDGTV (reference sequence). CDR3 in DNA: TGTGCCATGTGGGAGGTTATTTATTATAAGAAACTCTTT. Amino acids: CAMWEVIYYKKLF.

This clone showed up many times. One base away lies a much larger clone, so this may be a sequencing read error. Within the sample, other DNA sequences also encode this same CDR3. The V gene is TRGV9, the J gene TRGJ1 or TRGJ2. The J gene comes from matching the DNA to germline here; TCRdb lacks it. The CDR3 has 14 amino acids. Looked up from germline, CDR1 is GITISATS and CDR2 is ISYDGTV (reference sequence). The CDR3 reads CALWEVPNYYKKLF. CDR3 nucleotides: TGTGCCTTGTGGGAGGTGCCGAATTATTACAAGAAACTCTTT.

This clone has a handful of counts. It may be a read error: a sequence one base away is much more abundant. Because the CDR3's place on the DNA is in doubt, the DNA is left out and the CDR3 is given as listed by TCRdb. The V gene was identified as TRGV5, while no J gene was called. Germline V gene data show CDR1 as VINAFY and CDR2 as YDVSNSKD. The CDR3 spans 32 amino acids, including both terminal residues. CDR3 sequence reads: CATWDRLGIIRNSLAVEQHLLSQVSIGRIQHF.

This clone was seen repeatedly, ten times or more. A far larger clone is off by one base, so a read error is likely. Other DNA sequences of this sample code for an identical CDR3. The chain uses TRGV9 and TRGJP. TCRdb leaves out the J gene; it was filled in here by matching the DNA to germline. This CDR3 has 15 amino acids. Germline V gene sequence: CDR1 GITISATS, CDR2 ISYDGTV (reference sequence). CDR3 in DNA: TGTGCCTTGTGGACATTAGAGCTGGGCAAAAAAATCAAGGTATTT. Translating it yields CALWTLELGKKIKVF.

This clone was recorded a few times. The likely explanation is a read error, given a far larger clone one base away. In the same sample, other DNA sequences code for this CDR3. The chain couples TRGV9 to TRGJP. This CDR3 comprises 17 residues. J lost 10 bases, V lost 0 bases, and 9 bases had no gene match. In germline, CDR1 is GITISATS, CDR2 ISYDGTV (reference sequence). In DNA, the CDR3 is TGTGCCTTGTGGGAGGTGCAAGGGGGTTTGGGCAAAAAAATCAAGGTATTT. As protein: CALWEVQGGLGKKIKVF.